This T cell receptor beta chain emerged from a study of blood T cell repertoires in COVID-19. Study-level background: Acute and convalescent COVID-19 specimens originated in the United States, Italy and Spain. The analysed material was cDNA or gDNA that came from T cells, B-cell-depleted T cells, or PBMCs.

The V gene's germline CDR1 is SGDLS and CDR2 YYNGEE. J was trimmed by 3 bases and V by 3 bases; bases with no gene match: 4. The CDR3 has 16 residues. Per the study methods: How many nucleated cells were present was estimated from reference gene primer amplification. TCRdb's copy holds only in-frame clones and misses some; the assay was immunoSEQ multiplex PCR. V and J calls and clone size come straight from that table; D and trimming were deduced from the DNA. The sample contains 86,000 or so clones, roughly nine tenths of which appear only once. The sequencing sample was made of peripheral blood. The source is a man aged 50 or older with active or convalescent COVID-19. The J gene is TRBJ2-1, the V gene TRBV9; the match to TRBD2 covers 12 bases. The CDR3 coding sequence is TGTGCCAGCAGCGGAACTAGCGGGGGGCGCTACAATGAGCAGTTCTTC. It is translated as CASSGTSGGRYNEQFF.